A single sample gave rise to the 26 T cell receptor beta chains below, sequenced in a study of T cell responses to AZD1222 COVID-19 vaccine (dated by TCRdb to 2020 to 2022). Library method: the immunoSEQ multiplex PCR assay. The source is immuneACCESS, and TCRdb retained only in-frame sequences with V and J called. Part of the clones is not carried over; for the studies checked, unresolved V genes explain less than half of this, and the remainder is unexplained. This sample lists roughly 140,000 clones; about 87% were detected once. Of the sample, roughly 9.7% is held by the ten largest clones. The time point label for this specimen denotes: about 28 days (+/-7) after the second vaccine dose. The sequencing here drew on peripheral blood, taken 28 days after the second AZD1222 dose. The receptor set was obtained from an adult who received the AZD1222 COVID-19 vaccine.

The chain links TRBV5-1 to TRBJ1-2; D ambiguous. This CDR3 comprises 13 residues. Germline CDR1 SGHRS, CDR2 YFSETQ. Trimming cost V 0 bases and J 8 bases, with 11 bases left between them. The CDR3 DNA reads TGCGCCAGCAGCTTGGCGGCCGGGCACGGCTACACCTTC. Translation gives CASSLAAGHGYTF.

V usage is TRBV10-3 and J usage is TRBJ2-7; 11 bases are shared with TRBD2. The V segment lost 11 bases and the J segment 5 bases; nucleotides outside the gene matches: 5. The germline V gene encodes CDR1 ENHRY and CDR2 SYGVKD. The CDR3 totals 12 residues. The CDR3 DNA sequence: TGTGCCGGGGGACTAGCGGTCGACGAGCAGTACTTC. Residues: CAGGLAVDEQYF.

The V call is TRBV19, the J call TRBJ2-1; D ambiguous. The CDR3 has 14 residues. The germline CDR1 and CDR2 sequences are LNHDA and SQIVND (reference sequence). With 0 bases removed from V and 4 bases from J, the gap between germline ends came to 7 bases. CDR3 coding DNA: TGTGCCAGTAGTATAGACTCAAGATACAATGAGCAGTTCTTC. Protein sequence: CASSIDSRYNEQFF.

In its sample, this clone was seen once. The chain combines TRBV6-2 or TRBV6-3 with TRBJ1-2; 8 positions match TRBD1. Germline lookup yields CDR1 MNHEY and CDR2 SVGEGT. Trimming cost V 6 bases and J 4 bases; bases outside gene matches: 7. This CDR3 is built from 14 residues. The chain's CDR3 is CASSSGQDSYGYTF. The CDR3 nucleotides read TGTGCCAGCAGCTCGGGACAGGATAGCTATGGCTACACCTTC.

This clone was detected once. The V call is TRBV11-2, the J call TRBJ1-6; no definite D call. This CDR3 region has 16 residues. CDR1 is SGHAT, CDR2 FQNNGV, per germline. The V end lost 0 bases, the J end lost 6 bases, and 12 bases lay between the germline ends. The CDR3 protein is CASSLERAVPNSPLHF. The DNA of the CDR3 is TGTGCCAGCAGCTTAGAGAGGGCAGTCCCTAATTCACCCCTCCACTTT. Complete variable domain (other parts from reference TRBV11-2 and TRBJ1-6): EAGVAQSPRYKIIEKRQSVAFWCNPISGHATLYWYQQILGQGPKLLIQFQNNGVVDDSQLPKDRFSAERLKGVDSTLKIQPAKLEDSAVYLCASSLERAVPNSPLHFGNGTRLTVT.

This sequence joins TRBV11-2 and TRBJ1-3; D gene unclear. This CDR3 has 15 amino acids. CDR1 is SGHAT, CDR2 FQNNGV, per germline. V was shortened by 2 bases and J by 1 base, with 9 bases between the two germline ends. CDR3: CASSLLGVSGNTIYF. CDR3 coding DNA: TGTGCCAGCAGCTTACTCGGGGTGTCTGGAAACACCATATATTTT.

This clone showed up just once. The V and J genes are TRBV24-1 and TRBJ2-5; D gene ambiguous. Germline V CDR1 and CDR2: KGHDR, SFDVKD. The CDR3 is 13 amino acids. Trimming stripped 6 bases from V and 2 bases from J, with 9 bases between. CDR3 in amino acids: CATSRSWQETQYF. CDR3 DNA sequence: TGTGCCACCAGTCGGAGTTGGCAAGAGACCCAGTACTTC.

This clone was observed many times. The chain couples TRBV6-5 to TRBJ2-7, with D tentatively TRBD1 (5 bases). Between the trimmed V and J ends, which lost 7 bases and 4 bases, there was a span of 8 bases. Germline-derived CDR1 and CDR2 are MNHEY and SVGAGI. The CDR3 has 11 amino acids. CDR3 region: CASNSGYEQYF. The CDR3, as DNA: TGTGCCAGCAACTCAGGGTACGAGCAGTACTTC.

This clone was seen a single time. The chain links TRBV18 to TRBJ1-2; TRBD1 is a possible D gene (5 bases). Trimming pared 0 bases from V and 3 bases from J, leaving 8 bases between. Germline CDR1 reads KGHSH; CDR2 reads LQKENI. The CDR3 consists of 14 residues. The CDR3 DNA follows: TGTGCCAGCTCACCACCGGGGGAATACTATGGCTACACCTTC. As protein: CASSPPGEYYGYTF. Together with reference TRBV18 and TRBJ1-2, the CDR3 gives the full variable domain: NAGVMQNPRHLVRRRGQEARLRCSPMKGHSHVYWYRQLPEEGLKFMVYLQKENIIDESGMPKERFSAEFPKEGPSILRIQQVVRGDSAAYFCASSPPGEYYGYTFGSGTRLTVV.

CDR3 bases: TGTGCCAGCAGCTTGAGGGCTGAGCAGTTCTTC. Translated, it gives CASSLRAEQFF. This chain joins TRBV5-5 and TRBJ2-1; D uncertain. With 1 base removed from V and 9 bases from J, the gap between germline ends came to 5 bases. Germline V gene data show CDR1 as SGHKS and CDR2 as YYEKEE (reference sequence). The length of the CDR3 is 11 residues.

This clone appeared once. The CDR3 DNA sequence: TGCGCCAGCAGCCAAGAGGCGACAGGGGGCTACACCGGGGAGCTGTTTTTT. Protein product: CASSQEATGGYTGELFF. This chain uses TRBV4-1 with TRBJ2-2, with TRBD1 matching 10 bases. V gave up 0 bases and J gave up 3 bases; unmatched junction bases: 4. The CDR3 consists of 17 residues. Germline V lookup: CDR1 MGHRA, CDR2 YSYEKL.

This clone was seen only a few times. The chain carries TRBV28 and TRBJ2-7; D is unresolved. Trimming stripped 3 bases from V and 4 bases from J, with 4 bases between. Germline CDR1 MDHEN, CDR2 SYDVKM. This CDR3 has 11 residues. The CDR3 protein is CASSFGYEQYF. CDR3 coding DNA: TGTGCCAGCAGTTTTGGGTACGAGCAGTACTTC.

The V gene is TRBV5-8, the J gene TRBJ1-5; 10 positions match TRBD1. With V trimmed by 2 bases and J by 6 bases, 5 bases remained unmatched. CDR1 and CDR2 from the germline V gene are SGHTS and YDEGEE. This CDR3 is 15 amino acids long. CDR3 region: CASSFGDRGPQPQHF. The CDR3 DNA is TGTGCCAGCAGCTTCGGAGACAGGGGGCCTCAGCCCCAGCATTTT. The whole variable domain, filled in from reference TRBV5-8 and TRBJ1-5, reads EAGVTQSPTHLIKTRGQQATLRCSPISGHTSVYWYQQALGLGLQFLLWYDEGEERNRGNFPPRFSGRQFPNYSSELNVNALELEDSALYLCASSFGDRGPQPQHFGDGTRLSIL.

The chain links TRBV7-2 to TRBJ1-1; D remains ambiguous. The CDR3 length is 21 residues. Trimming cost V 0 bases and J 0 bases, with 26 bases left between them. Germline lookup yields CDR1 SGHTA and CDR2 FQGNSA. CDR3 in amino acids: CASSLATSRSLPSLLNTEAFF. CDR3 nucleotide sequence: TGTGCCAGCAGCTTAGCGACGTCGCGGTCCCTACCAAGTCTCTTGAACACTGAAGCTTTCTTT.

This clone was counted only a few times. The chain has TRBV6-4 and TRBJ1-6, with TRBD1 matching 7 bases. The germline CDR1 and CDR2 sequences are MRHNA and SNTAGT. V shed 7 bases, J shed 6 bases, and the junction held 9 bases outside the gene matches. This CDR3 is built from 15 residues. The CDR3 nucleotides read TGTGCCAGCAAAGACAGGGCGGGAGGTAATTCACCCCTCCACTTT. Translating it yields CASKDRAGGNSPLHF.

The V gene is TRBV27, the J gene TRBJ2-1, with 9 positions matching TRBD2. The CDR3 spans 19 residues. Looked up from germline, CDR1 is MNHEY and CDR2 is SMNVEV (reference sequence). J was trimmed by 2 bases and V by 6 bases; bases with no gene match: 17. In DNA, the CDR3 is TGTGCCAGCAGCCCCCTCCCGGAGCAGAGCGGGAGGACCTACAATGAGCAGTTCTTC. Translated: CASSPLPEQSGRTYNEQFF.

The CDR3 nucleotides are TGTGCCAGCAATGGACAGGGGGGGACTGAAGCTTTCTTT. It translates to CASNGQGGTEAFF. V gene TRBV28 combines with J gene TRBJ1-1; TRBD1 matches at 10 bases. CDR1 is MDHEN and CDR2 is SYDVKM in the germline V gene. This CDR3 contains 13 residues. After removal of 7 bases from V and 5 bases from J, the junction contained 4 bases not matched to a gene.

This clone appeared a single time. V gene TRBV5-4 combines with J gene TRBJ1-2; D not certain. Germline CDR1 SGHNT, CDR2 YYREEE (reference sequence). This CDR3 is 12 amino acids long. V lost 4 bases, J lost 0 bases, and 4 bases lay in between. The CDR3, as DNA: TGTGCCAGCAGCCCAGCTAACTATGGCTACACCTTC. This translates into CASSPANYGYTF.

This chain uses TRBV24-1 with TRBJ2-2; D not resolved. The V end was cut by 3 bases, the J end by 5 bases, with 9 bases between. Germline values: CDR1 KGHDR, CDR2 SFDVKD. The CDR3 totals 14 residues. CDR3 in DNA: TGTGCCACCAGTGATCCTATCGGGACCGGGGAGCTGTTTTTT. Protein product: CATSDPIGTGELFF.

The V gene is TRBV30, the J gene TRBJ2-7; the D gene is possibly TRBD1 (6 bases). Trimming took 0 bases from V and 5 from J, leaving 8 bases between them. CDR3 size: 12 residues. The germline V gene has CDR1 GTSNPN and CDR2 SVGIG (reference sequence). This CDR3 reads CAWSVGQNEQYF. In nucleotides, the CDR3 is TGTGCCTGGAGTGTCGGACAGAACGAGCAGTACTTC. Full variable domain (remainder filled in from reference TRBV30 and TRBJ2-7): SQTIHQWPATLVQPVGSPLSLECTVEGTSNPNLYWYRQAAGRGLQLLFYSVGIGQISSEVPQNLSASRPQDRQFILSSKKLLLSDSGFYLCAWSVGQNEQYFGPGTRLTVT.

This rearrangement joins TRBV14 to TRBJ2-1, with D unresolved. This CDR3 contains 15 residues. Trimming stripped 4 bases from V and 7 bases from J, with 17 bases between. Germline loops: CDR1 SGHDN, CDR2 FVKESK. For the CDR3, the DNA is TGTGCCAGCAGCCCTACTCGGATCTTCGGGAATGAGCAGTTCTTC. Amino acids: CASSPTRIFGNEQFF.

The chain couples TRBV19 to TRBJ2-1; D not resolved. The CDR3 consists of 13 residues. In germline, CDR1 is LNHDA, CDR2 SQIVND (reference sequence). Between the trimmed V and J ends, which lost 9 bases and 4 bases, there was a span of 13 bases. CDR3: CASRAAVYNEQFF. In nucleotides, the CDR3 is TGTGCCAGCCGGGCTGCAGTTTACAATGAGCAGTTCTTC.

The chain combines TRBV7-2 with TRBJ1-5; unclear D gene. Germline CDR1 reads SGHTA; CDR2 reads FQGNSA. This CDR3 is 16 amino acids long. V was clipped by 1 base and J by 0 bases, with 10 bases between them. The CDR3 is CASSLDDSVSNQPQHF. In DNA form, the CDR3 reads TGTGCCAGCAGCTTAGATGATAGTGTTAGCAATCAGCCCCAGCATTTT.

This chain links TRBV5-1 with TRBJ2-7; no firm D call. This CDR3 is built from 15 residues. In germline, CDR1 is SGHRS, CDR2 YFSETQ. Trimming pared 0 bases from V and 2 bases from J, leaving 12 bases between. In DNA form, the CDR3 reads TGCGCCAGCAGCTTGGCACAGCAGATTACCTACGAGCAGTACTTC. Amino acids: CASSLAQQITYEQYF.

The V gene is TRBV7-2, the J gene TRBJ2-7, with D maybe TRBD1 (7 bases). Deletions cut 3 bases from V and 2 bases from J, with 11 bases between. Germline CDR1 and CDR2: SGHTA and FQGNSA. The CDR3 covers 14 residues. CDR3 nucleotides: TGTGCCAGCAGCTTTGGGGGGACAGCCTACGAGCAGTACTTC. This sequence encodes CASSFGGTAYEQYF.

V and J are TRBV28 and TRBJ2-2; 12 bases align to TRBD2. In germline, CDR1 is MDHEN, CDR2 SYDVKM. Trimming cost V 4 bases and J 1 base; bases outside gene matches: 7. The CDR3 runs 18 residues. For the CDR3, the DNA is TGTGCCAGCAGTTCGACTAGCGGGAGTCGAATGAACACCGGGGAGCTGTTTTTT. This translates into CASSSTSGSRMNTGELFF.